Described below is a single TCR beta chain sequence and its context. Some clones are missing from TCRdb's copy, which holds only in-frame ones; the method was immunoSEQ multiplex PCR. Of 210,000 or so clones listed, over 75% are singletons. This sample was included in a study of blood T cell repertoires in COVID-19. The CDR3 covers 14 residues. V gave up 4 bases and J gave up 2 bases, with 11 bases separating them. In germline, CDR1 is SNHLY, CDR2 FYNNEI. The source material was PBMCs or T cells enriched from blood (not recorded which). This sequence originates from a man aged 25 to 40 with acute COVID-19. The chain links TRBV2 to TRBJ1-2; D remains unclear. Here the CDR3 DNA reads TGTGCCAGCAGTGCTGATCAGAAGAACTATGGCTACACCTTC. Translating gives CASSADQKNYGYTF. The whole variable domain, filled in from reference TRBV2 and TRBJ1-2, reads EPEVTQTPSHQVTQMGQEVILRCVPISNHLYFYWYRQILGQKVEFLVSFYNNEISEKSEIFDDQFSVERPDGSNFTLKIRSTKLEDSAMYFCASSADQKNYGYTFGSGTRLTVV.